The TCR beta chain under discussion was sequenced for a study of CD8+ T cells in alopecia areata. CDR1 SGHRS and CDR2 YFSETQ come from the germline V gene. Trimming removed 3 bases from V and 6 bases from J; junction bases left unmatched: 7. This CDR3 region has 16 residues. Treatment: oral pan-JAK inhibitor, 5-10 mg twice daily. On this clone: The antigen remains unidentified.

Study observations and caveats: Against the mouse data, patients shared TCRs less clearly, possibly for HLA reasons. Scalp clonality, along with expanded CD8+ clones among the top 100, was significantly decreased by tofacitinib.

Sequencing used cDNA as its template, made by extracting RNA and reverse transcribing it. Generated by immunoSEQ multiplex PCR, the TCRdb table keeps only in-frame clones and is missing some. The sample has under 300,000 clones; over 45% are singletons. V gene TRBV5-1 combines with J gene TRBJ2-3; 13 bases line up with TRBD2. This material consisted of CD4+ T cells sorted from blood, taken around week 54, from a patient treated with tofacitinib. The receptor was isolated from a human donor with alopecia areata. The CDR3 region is CASSSGLAGPEDTQYF. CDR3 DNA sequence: TGCGCCAGCAGCTCGGGACTAGCGGGGCCCGAGGATACGCAGTATTTT.